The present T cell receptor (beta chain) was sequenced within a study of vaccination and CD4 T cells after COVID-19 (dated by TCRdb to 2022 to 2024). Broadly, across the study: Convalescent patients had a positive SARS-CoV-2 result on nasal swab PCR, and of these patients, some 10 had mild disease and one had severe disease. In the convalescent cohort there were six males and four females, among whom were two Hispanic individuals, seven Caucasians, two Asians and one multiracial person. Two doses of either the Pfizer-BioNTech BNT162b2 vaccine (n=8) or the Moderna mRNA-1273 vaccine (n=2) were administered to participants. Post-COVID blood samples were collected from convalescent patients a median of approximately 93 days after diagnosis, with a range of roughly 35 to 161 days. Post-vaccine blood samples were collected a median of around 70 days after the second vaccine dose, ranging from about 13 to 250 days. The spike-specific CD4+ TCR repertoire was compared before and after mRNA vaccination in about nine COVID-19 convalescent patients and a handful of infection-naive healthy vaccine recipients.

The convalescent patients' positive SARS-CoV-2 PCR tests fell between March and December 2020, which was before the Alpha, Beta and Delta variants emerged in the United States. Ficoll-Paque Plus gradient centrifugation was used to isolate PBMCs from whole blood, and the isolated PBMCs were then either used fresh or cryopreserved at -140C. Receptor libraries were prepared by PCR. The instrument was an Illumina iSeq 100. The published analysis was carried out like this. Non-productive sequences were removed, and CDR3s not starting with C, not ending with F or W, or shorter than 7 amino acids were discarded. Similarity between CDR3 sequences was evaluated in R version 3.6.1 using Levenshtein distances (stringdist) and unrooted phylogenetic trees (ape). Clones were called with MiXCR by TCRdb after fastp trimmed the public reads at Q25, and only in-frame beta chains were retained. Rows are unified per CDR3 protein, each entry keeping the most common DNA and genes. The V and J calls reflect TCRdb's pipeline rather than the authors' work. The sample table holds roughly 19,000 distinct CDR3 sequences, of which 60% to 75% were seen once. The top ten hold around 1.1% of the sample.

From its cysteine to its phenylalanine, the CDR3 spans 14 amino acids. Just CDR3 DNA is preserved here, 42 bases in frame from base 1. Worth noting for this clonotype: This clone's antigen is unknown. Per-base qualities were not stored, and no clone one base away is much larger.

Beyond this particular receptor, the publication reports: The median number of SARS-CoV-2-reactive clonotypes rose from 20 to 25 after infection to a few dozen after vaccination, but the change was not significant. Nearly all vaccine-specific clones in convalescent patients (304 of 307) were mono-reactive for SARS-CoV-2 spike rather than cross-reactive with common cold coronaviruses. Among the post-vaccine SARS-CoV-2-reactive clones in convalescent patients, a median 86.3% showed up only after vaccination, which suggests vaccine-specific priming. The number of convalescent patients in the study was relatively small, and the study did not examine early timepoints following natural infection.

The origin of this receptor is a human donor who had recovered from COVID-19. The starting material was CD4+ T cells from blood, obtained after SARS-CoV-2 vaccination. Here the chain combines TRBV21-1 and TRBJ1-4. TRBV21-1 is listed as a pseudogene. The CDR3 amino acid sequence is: CDTWTELKSEKLFF. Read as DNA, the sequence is TGTGACACCTGGACGGAGCTCAAAAGCGAAAAACTGTTTTTT.